This entry lists 21 T cell receptor beta chains sequenced from one sample in a study of glioma-infiltrating T cells after dendritic cell vaccination. Time point: after dendritic cell vaccination, including at tumor progression/relapse. Sequenced by immunoSEQ multiplex PCR; TCRdb stores in-frame clones only, minus some. The data hold roughly 100,000 clones, with 90% observed a single time. The source material was blood, sampled after dendritic cell vaccination. These receptors were taken from a human donor with glioblastoma.

The genes are TRBV19 and TRBJ1-3; TRBD1 is a possible D gene (6 bases). Per germline, CDR1 LNHDA and CDR2 SQIVND (reference sequence). The length of the CDR3 is 15 residues. V dropped 5 bases and J dropped 0 bases, with 11 bases sitting between them. The CDR3 loop reads CASSPGTYSGNTIYF. The DNA of the CDR3 is TGTGCCAGTAGTCCCGGGACATACTCTGGAAACACCATATATTTT.

The V and J genes are TRBV6-5 and TRBJ2-7; 8 bases fit TRBD2. The CDR3 has 14 amino acids. The germline V gene has CDR1 MNHEY and CDR2 SVGAGI. With V trimmed by 7 bases and J by 5 bases, 10 bases remained unmatched. The CDR3: CASTRSGGINEQYF. DNA of the CDR3: TGTGCCAGCACGCGAAGCGGGGGAATCAACGAGCAGTACTTC.

V gene TRBV30 combines with J gene TRBJ1-3, with D perhaps TRBD1 (5 bases). CDR1 and CDR2 (germline): GTSNPN, SVGIG (reference sequence). V shed 3 bases and J shed 1 base, with 16 bases lying between them. CDR3 length: 16 amino acids. The chain's CDR3 is CAWSPLRGWSGNTIYF. The CDR3 DNA is TGTGCCTGGAGCCCGCTCCGGGGGTGGTCTGGAAACACCATATATTTT. Full variable domain (missing parts from reference TRBV30 and TRBJ1-3): SQTIHQWPATLVQPVGSPLSLECTVEGTSNPNLYWYRQAAGRGLQLLFYSVGIGQISSEVPQNLSASRPQDRQFILSSKKLLLSDSGFYLCAWSPLRGWSGNTIYFGEGSWLTVV.

The chain couples TRBV7-9 to TRBJ2-7, with TRBD1 identical over 10 bases. Germline CDR1 SEHNR, CDR2 FQNEAQ (reference sequence). This CDR3 contains 15 residues. V lost 2 bases to trimming and J lost 3 bases; unmatched junction nucleotides: 4. The CDR3 coding sequence is TGTGCCAGCAGCTTAACTGGGACAGGGGTCTACGAGCAGTACTTC. This gives the protein CASSLTGTGVYEQYF.

This sequence joins TRBV30 and TRBJ1-1, with TRBD1 as a possible D gene (5 bases). The CDR3 runs 12 residues. V shed 2 bases and J shed 7 bases, with 11 bases lying between them. Germline CDR1 GTSNPN, CDR2 SVGIG (reference sequence). CDR3 bases: TGTGCCTGGAGTCCCGGACAAAATGAAGCTTTCTTT. This gives the protein CAWSPGQNEAFF. The full variable domain, completed using reference TRBV30 and TRBJ1-1, is SQTIHQWPATLVQPVGSPLSLECTVEGTSNPNLYWYRQAAGRGLQLLFYSVGIGQISSEVPQNLSASRPQDRQFILSSKKLLLSDSGFYLCAWSPGQNEAFFGQGTRLTVV.

This chain joins TRBV5-1 and TRBJ2-2; weak D call: TRBD2 (6 bases). V lost 3 bases and J lost 5, with 17 bases in between. CDR1 and CDR2 from the germline V gene are SGHRS and YFSETQ. The CDR3 sequence is 16 residues long. The CDR3 loop reads CASSSEPGLITGELFF. DNA for the CDR3: TGCGCCAGCAGCTCCGAACCGGGACTGATTACCGGGGAGCTGTTTTTT.

The chain uses TRBV27 and TRBJ2-5; 9 nucleotides agree with TRBD2. The V gene's germline CDR1 is MNHEY and CDR2 SMNVEV (reference sequence). CDR3 size: 17 residues. V was pared by 3 bases and J by 4 bases, with 12 bases of the junction left unmatched. CDR3 residues: CASSFVASGNSIETQYF. CDR3 coding DNA: TGTGCCAGCAGTTTCGTGGCTAGCGGGAATAGTATAGAGACCCAGTACTTC.

This clone was detected only a few times. The rearrangement links TRBV27 to TRBJ2-5; TRBD1 aligns across 11 bases. The CDR3 has 15 amino acids. CDR1 is MNHEY and CDR2 is SMNVEV in the germline V gene (reference sequence). V lost 5 bases to trimming and J lost 5 bases; unmatched junction nucleotides: 7. CDR3 in amino acids: CASSTGTGGVETQYF. CDR3 DNA: TGTGCCAGCAGTACCGGGACAGGGGGTGTTGAGACCCAGTACTTC.

A single count supports this clone. Here the CDR3 DNA reads TGTGCCAGCAGCTTAGGGAAGGGACAGGATAATGAAAAACTGTTTTTT. Residues: CASSLGKGQDNEKLFF. The V gene is TRBV11-3, the J gene TRBJ1-4, with TRBD1 matching 8 bases. V lost 1 base, J lost 4 bases, and 5 bases stayed unmatched. From germline, CDR1 is SGHNT and CDR2 YENEEA. This CDR3 is 16 amino acids long.

This chain uses TRBV9 with TRBJ1-6; D may be TRBD1 (6 bases). Germline V gene lookup returns CDR1 SGDLS and CDR2 YYNGEE. The germline V and J ends were trimmed by 4 bases and 7 bases, with 12 bases remaining between them. This CDR3 has 14 amino acids. As DNA, the CDR3 is TGTGCCAGCAGCCTCGGGACATCCAATTCACCCCTCCACTTT. This gives the protein CASSLGTSNSPLHF. Complete variable domain (other parts from reference TRBV9 and TRBJ1-6): DSGVTQTPKHLITATGQRVTLRCSPRSGDLSVYWYQQSLDQGLQFLIQYYNGEERAKGNILERFSAQQFPDLHSELNLSSLELGDSALYFCASSLGTSNSPLHFGNGTRLTVT.

The CDR3 bases are TGTGCCAGCAGCCGCCGCAGCGGGGGGCACAGTGAAAAACTGTTTTTT. Encoded protein: CASSRRSGGHSEKLFF. The V call is TRBV7-9, the J call TRBJ1-4, with a possible D match to TRBD1 (6 bases). The CDR3 contains 16 residues. The V gene's germline CDR1 is SEHNR and CDR2 FQNEAQ (reference sequence). V shed 5 bases and J shed 7 bases, with 20 bases lying between them. The variable domain in full, completed from reference TRBV7-9 and TRBJ1-4, reads DTGVSQNPRHKITKRGQNVTFRCDPISEHNRLYWYRQTLGQGPEFLTYFQNEAQLEKSRLLSDRFSAERPKGSFSTLEIQRTEQGDSAMYLCASSRRSGGHSEKLFFGSGTQLSVL.

The chain links TRBV2 to TRBJ1-5; perhaps TRBD1 as D (5 bases). V lost 1 base and J lost 2, with 9 bases in between. From germline, CDR1 is SNHLY and CDR2 FYNNEI. The length of the CDR3 is 15 residues. The CDR3 loop is CASSEGGGRNQPQHF. CDR3 bases: TGTGCCAGCAGTGAAGGGGGGGGTCGCAATCAGCCCCAGCATTTT.

This clone has only a few counts. The chain recombines TRBV5-1 with TRBJ1-6, with 8 bases that match TRBD1. After removal of 4 bases from V and 10 bases from J, the junction contained 10 bases not matched to a gene. CDR1 SGHRS and CDR2 YFSETQ come from the germline V gene. This CDR3 is built from 15 residues. As DNA, the CDR3 is TGCGCCAGCAGCATAACGGACAGGGAAGCCTCACCCCTCCACTTT. This sequence encodes CASSITDREASPLHF. Full variable domain (rest looked up from reference TRBV5-1 and TRBJ1-6): KAGVTQTPRYLIKTRGQQVTLSCSPISGHRSVSWYQQTPGQGLQFLFEYFSETQRNKGNFPGRFSGRQFSNSRSEMNVSTLELGDSALYLCASSITDREASPLHFGNGTRLTVT.

The chain recombines TRBV11-2 with TRBJ1-1, with D maybe TRBD1 (5 bases). Germline V gene data show CDR1 as SGHAT and CDR2 as FQNNGV. V was shortened by 1 base and J by 5 bases, with 11 bases between the two germline ends. The CDR3 length is 14 residues. The CDR3 DNA follows: TGTGCCAGCAGCTTAGCACAGGATAGGACTGAAGCTTTCTTT. It codes for CASSLAQDRTEAFF.

The CDR3 sequence: CSVLPLVTDTQYF. DNA of the CDR3: TGCAGCGTCCTCCCTCTCGTGACAGATACGCAGTATTTT. The V call is TRBV29-1, the J call TRBJ2-3; D not resolved. The CDR3 runs 13 residues. V lost 6 bases and J 3 bases, leaving 13 bases between the germline ends. Germline lookup yields CDR1 SQVTM and CDR2 ANQGSEA.

CDR3 residues: CASSFTGGGEQFF. As DNA, the CDR3 is TGTGCCAGCAGCTTTACGGGAGGAGGTGAGCAGTTCTTC. The chain employs TRBV7-2 and TRBJ2-1; 7 nucleotides match TRBD2. Trimming took 3 bases from V and 9 from J; bases not matched to a gene: 5. CDR1 and CDR2 from the germline V gene are SGHTA and FQGNSA. This CDR3 comprises 13 residues.

The V and J genes are TRBV5-1 and TRBJ2-3; 8 nucleotides agree with TRBD1. V was clipped by 4 bases and J by 6 bases; unmatched bases: 7. Germline V gives CDR1 SGHRS, CDR2 YFSETQ. The CDR3 is made up of 14 amino acids. The CDR3 sequence: CASSIGQGWDTQYF. The CDR3 bases are TGCGCCAGCAGCATCGGACAGGGTTGGGATACGCAGTATTTT.

The J gene is TRBJ1-2, the V gene TRBV28, with TRBD1 matching over 7 bases. Germline CDR1 reads MDHEN; CDR2 reads SYDVKM. There are 16 residues in the CDR3. Trimming at V came to 5 bases and at J to 5 bases, leaving 14 bases not matched to a gene. The CDR3 sequence is CASSLRRAGGRYGYTF. In DNA, the CDR3 is TGTGCCAGCAGTCTAAGACGGGCAGGGGGGAGATATGGCTACACCTTC.

The chain combines TRBV28 with TRBJ2-7, with 8 bases fitting TRBD1. Germline lookup yields CDR1 MDHEN and CDR2 SYDVKM. V lost 5 bases and J lost 5; bases outside the gene matches: 11. This CDR3 is built from 15 residues. The CDR3 loop reads CASSPLDRAGHEQYF. In nucleotides, the CDR3 is TGTGCCAGCAGTCCCCTGGACAGGGCAGGGCACGAGCAGTACTTC. Full variable domain (rest looked up from reference TRBV28 and TRBJ2-7): DVKVTQSSRYLVKRTGEKVFLECVQDMDHENMFWYRQDPGLGLRLIYFSYDVKMKEKGDIPEGYSVSREKKERFSLILESASTNQTSMYLCASSPLDRAGHEQYFGPGTRLTVT.

The rearrangement uses TRBV30 and TRBJ1-5; D is unresolved. The CDR3 runs to 15 residues. Germline assignment: CDR1 GTSNPN and CDR2 SVGIG (reference sequence). The V end lost 2 bases, the J end lost 2 bases, and 13 bases lay between the germline ends. In DNA, the CDR3 is TGTGCCTGGAGTATCGGGTTTCCCGGCAATCAGCCCCAGCATTTT. It is translated as CAWSIGFPGNQPQHF.

In its sample, this clone was seen a few times. The genes are TRBV6-1 and TRBJ2-5; tentatively, D is TRBD1 (5 bases). Germline assignment: CDR1 MNHNS and CDR2 SASEGT. The CDR3 is 15 residues long. V lost 2 bases, J lost 2 bases, and 12 bases lay in between. The DNA of the CDR3 is TGTGCCAGCAGTGAATTAGGCAGGGCACAAGAGACCCAGTACTTC. Translated, it gives CASSELGRAQETQYF.